This T cell receptor beta chain was sequenced during a study of shared T cell receptors in the human thymus. The table came from immunoSEQ multiplex PCR; TCRdb's copy has only in-frame clones and leaves some out. The sample comprises roughly 660,000 clones, over 75% of which are singletons, and 0.01% rests with the top ten. V lost 4 bases, J lost 0 bases, and 12 bases lay in between. CDR1 and CDR2 (germline): MGHDK, SYGVNS. The CDR3 is 16 amino acids. These same data were also listed under a study on human thymus T cells.

This sequence was found in a boy in the first two years of life with a congenital heart defect. V gene TRBV25-1 combines with J gene TRBJ1-4; D gene uncertain. The sample taken for sequencing was thymocytes. The CDR3 region has the DNA TGTGCCAGCAGTGTGCCGACAACGGCAACTAATGAAAAACTGTTTTTT. Protein: CASSVPTTATNEKLFF.